This T cell receptor (beta chain) was captured by sequencing in a study of blood T cells in healthy people across ages. As to this clonotype: What it binds is not known.

Germline V gene sequence: CDR1 SGHTA, CDR2 FQGNSA. CDR3 length equals 14 residues. The trim removed 6 bases at V and 6 bases at J, leaving 8 bases unmatched. General study results and limits: A roughly linear fall in TCR beta diversity per million T cells was seen with increasing age.

Isolated per sample were at least 6 million PBMCs. The authors ran a second PCR of roughly 6 to 11 cycles using a sample-barcoded 5' primer and a J-beta primer mix. TCRdb analysed the 5' RACE reads with MiXCR anew, one entry per CDR3 protein. Of approximately 350,000 distinct CDR3 sequences listed, 52% are singletons. This TCR came from a man aged 55 to 70 in good health. The genes are TRBV7-2 and TRBJ2-4; 7 nucleotides agree with TRBD1. Sequenced sample: blood. The CDR3 protein is CASRMGQPLNIQYF. CDR3 nucleotides: TGTGCCAGCAGGATGGGACAGCCATTAAACATTCAGTACTTC.